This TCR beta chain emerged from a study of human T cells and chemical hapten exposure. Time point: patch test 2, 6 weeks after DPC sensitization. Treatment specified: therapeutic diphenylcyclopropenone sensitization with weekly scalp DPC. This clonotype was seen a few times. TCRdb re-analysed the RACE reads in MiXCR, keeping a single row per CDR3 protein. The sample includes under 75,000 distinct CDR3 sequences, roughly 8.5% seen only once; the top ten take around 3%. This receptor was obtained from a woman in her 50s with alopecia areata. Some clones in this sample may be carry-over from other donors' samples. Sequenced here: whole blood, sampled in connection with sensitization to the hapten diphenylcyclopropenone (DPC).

The CDR3 DNA reads as TGCAGCGTTGAACGGCGGGGTGGCACAGATACGCAGTATTTT. This sequence encodes CSVERRGGTDTQYF. The J gene is TRBJ2-3, the V gene TRBV29-1; possible D gene TRBD2, 6 bases. Germline CDR1 is SQVTM and CDR2 is ANQGSEA. Trimming pared 2 bases from V and 1 base from J, leaving 10 bases between. This CDR3 has 14 residues.